Following are 16 T cell receptor beta chains from one sample sequenced in a study of technical replicates of blood from a handful of donors. Profiling relied on immunoSEQ multiplex PCR, and the TCRdb table lists in-frame clones only, not all of them. The table records more than 75,000 clones, 86% of them present only once. Sample: PBMCs. These receptors originate from a human donor in good health. Some clones in this sample may be carry-over from other donors' samples.

In this sample, this clone turned up once. The J gene is TRBJ1-2, the V gene TRBV4-3; possibly TRBD1 for D (6 bases). The CDR3 contains 16 residues. The V end was cut by 0 bases, the J end by 3 bases, with 14 bases between. Germline V gene sequence: CDR1 LGHNA, CDR2 YSLEER. The CDR3 here is CASSQDLGQPYYGYTF. The DNA of the CDR3 is TGCGCCAGCAGCCAAGATCTTGGACAGCCGTACTATGGCTACACCTTC.

V and J are TRBV5-1 and TRBJ2-7; D is possibly TRBD2 (5 bases). With 0 bases removed from V and 4 bases from J, the gap between germline ends came to 17 bases. From germline, CDR1 is SGHRS and CDR2 YFSETQ. This CDR3 has 16 amino acids. The CDR3 bases are TGCGCCAGCAGCTTGGCCGAAGCTAGCCTAGTGTACGAGCAGTACTTC. Protein: CASSLAEASLVYEQYF.

V usage is TRBV28 and J usage is TRBJ1-1; D remains unclear. V lost 3 bases to trimming and J lost 10 bases, with 12 bases between them. There are 12 residues in the CDR3. From germline, CDR1 is MDHEN and CDR2 SYDVKM. As DNA, the CDR3 is TGTGCCAGCAGTTTGGACTCTAAGGCAGCTTTCTTT. It is translated as CASSLDSKAAFF.

The rearrangement joins TRBV2 to TRBJ1-5, with no clear D. The CDR3 covers 13 residues. CDR1 and CDR2 (germline): SNHLY, FYNNEI. Deletions cut 6 bases from V and 2 bases from J, with 8 bases between. CDR3 DNA: TGTGCCAGCAGGCAGGAAGGCAATCAGCCCCAGCATTTT. This codes for CASRQEGNQPQHF.

This chain links TRBV18 with TRBJ2-1, with D possibly being TRBD2 (7 bases). V was cut by 0 bases and J by 6 bases, with 30 bases left in between. The CDR3 extends over 21 amino acids. The V gene's germline CDR1 is KGHSH and CDR2 LQKENI. The DNA for the CDR3 is TGTGCCAGCTCACCACCCCCCTGGACGGGATTAGTTGGCCGGGGGGCCAATGAGCAGTTCTTC. Protein: CASSPPPWTGLVGRGANEQFF.

The rearrangement joins TRBV29-1 to TRBJ2-5; D is possibly TRBD2 (6 bases). Trimming left V 6 bases short and J 0 bases short, with 8 bases between. The germline V gene encodes CDR1 SQVTM and CDR2 ANQGSEA. The CDR3 covers 12 residues. The CDR3 loop reads CSVREYQETQYF. The DNA for the CDR3 is TGCAGCGTACGGGAGTACCAAGAGACCCAGTACTTC. Complete variable domain (other parts from reference TRBV29-1 and TRBJ2-5): SAVISQKPSRDICQRGTSLTIQCQVDSQVTMMFWYRQQPGQSLTLIATANQGSEATYESGFVIDKFPISRPNLTFSTLTVSNMSPEDSSIYLCSVREYQETQYFGPGTRLLVL.

This chain links TRBV11-2 with TRBJ2-5, with D perhaps TRBD1 (5 bases). There are 14 residues in the CDR3. Trimming shortened V by 5 bases and J by 9 bases, and 19 bases separated the two germline ends. CDR1 is SGHAT, CDR2 FQNNGV, per germline. The chain's CDR3 is CASSPRAGQGAQYF. The CDR3 region has the DNA TGTGCCAGCAGCCCTCGGGCCGGGCAAGGGGCCCAGTACTTC.

This sequence joins TRBV21-1 and TRBJ2-7; the DNA was not compared with TRBD2, the D call given in the table. TRBV21-1 is given as a pseudogene. This CDR3 region has 14 residues. CDR3 DNA sequence: TGTGCCAGCAGTGAGACTAGTCCCTCCTACGAGCAGTACTTC. This encodes CASSETSPSYEQYF.

The chain has TRBV7-2 and TRBJ1-1, with 7 positions matching TRBD1. The CDR3 has 13 residues. CDR1 SGHTA and CDR2 FQGNSA come from the germline V gene. Trimming cost V 4 bases and J 5 bases; bases outside gene matches: 4. The CDR3 spells CASSSQQGTEAFF. The CDR3, as DNA: TGTGCCAGCAGCTCCCAACAGGGGACTGAAGCTTTCTTT. The variable domain in full, completed from reference TRBV7-2 and TRBJ1-1, reads GAGVSQSPSNKVTEKGKDVELRCDPISGHTALYWYRQSLGQGLEFLIYFQGNSAPDKSGLPSDRFSAERTGGSVSTLTIQRTQQEDSAVYLCASSSQQGTEAFFGQGTRLTVV.

This clone was counted only a few times. The chain employs TRBV11-2 and TRBJ1-1, with D hard to call. This CDR3 is built from 13 residues. Trimming cost V 3 bases and J 0 bases, with 5 bases left between them. Germline assignment: CDR1 SGHAT and CDR2 FQNNGV. The DNA of the CDR3 is TGTGCCAGCAGCTTGCAGGTGAACACTGAAGCTTTCTTT. Residues: CASSLQVNTEAFF.

The J gene is TRBJ2-7, the V gene TRBV4-1, with 10 bases identical to TRBD2. The CDR3 runs 15 residues. The V and J ends lost 3 bases and 3 bases, in that order; junction bases with no gene match: 5. Germline V gives CDR1 MGHRA, CDR2 YSYEKL. CDR3 amino acids: CASSQASGGGYEQYF. The CDR3 DNA is TGCGCCAGCAGCCAGGCTAGCGGGGGCGGCTACGAGCAGTACTTC.

The rearrangement joins TRBV7-2 to TRBJ1-5, with 8 nucleotides matching TRBD1. V lost 5 bases to trimming and J lost 3 bases; unmatched junction nucleotides: 9. The CDR3 covers 16 residues. CDR1 and CDR2 from the germline V gene are SGHTA and FQGNSA. CDR3 residues: CASSPGSGGNNQPQHF. The CDR3 region has the DNA TGTGCCAGCAGCCCGGGGTCAGGGGGCAACAATCAGCCCCAGCATTTT.

This sequence joins TRBV11-2 and TRBJ1-6, with D perhaps TRBD1 (5 bases). The V end was cut by 1 base, the J end by 8 bases, with 9 bases between. This CDR3 spans 14 amino acids. Germline CDR1 and CDR2: SGHAT and FQNNGV. CDR3 sequence (DNA): TGTGCCAGCAGCTTAGCAGGGATCGATTCACCCCTCCACTTT. It codes for CASSLAGIDSPLHF.

A few counts support this clone. The gene calls are TRBV4-3 and TRBJ1-6; the D is unclear. V was trimmed by 4 bases and J by 8 bases, leaving 18 bases between them. The CDR3 covers 16 residues. CDR1 is LGHNA and CDR2 is YSLEER in the germline V gene. The CDR3 spells CASSPSIRQAHSPLHF. DNA for the CDR3: TGCGCCAGCAGCCCATCTATCCGGCAGGCCCATTCACCCCTCCACTTT.

The rearrangement uses TRBV30 and TRBJ1-1; D not resolved. The V end lost 8 bases, the J end lost 3 bases, and 7 bases lay between the germline ends. Germline CDR1 reads GTSNPN; CDR2 reads SVGIG (reference sequence). CDR3 length: 10 residues. The CDR3 reads CALSYTEAFF. The CDR3 DNA sequence: TGTGCCCTCAGTTACACTGAAGCTTTCTTT.

For this clone: An end of the junction differs from the germline gene, which may be a read error. The chain employs TRBV5-5 and TRBJ1-2; 7 positions match TRBD1. The CDR3 has 12 residues. Germline V gene lookup returns CDR1 SGHKS and CDR2 YYEKEE (reference sequence). The CDR3 spells CASSPNSGGRSF. The CDR3 DNA is TGTGCCAGCAGCCCCAACTCAGGGGGGCGCTCCTTC.